What follows are 18 T cell receptor beta chains derived from one specimen sequenced in a study of breast tumors, draining lymph nodes, adjacent tissues. TCRdb processed the multiplex PCR reads anew with MiXCR; each CDR3 protein has one entry. Among 150,000 to 200,000 distinct CDR3 sequences, around a third were seen once, and the ten largest hold over 3.5%. Breast cancer patients provided tissue from their axillary draining lymph nodes. The sample was axillary lymph node tissue. Every receptor here comes from a female donor with breast cancer. Some clones in this sample may be carry-over from other donors' samples.

This chain connects TRBV5-6 to TRBJ2-1; D remains unclear. From germline, CDR1 is SGHDT and CDR2 YYEEEE. Trimming removed 4 bases at V and 4 bases at J, with 12 bases between. The CDR3 runs 14 residues. The CDR3 protein is CASSANHGYNEQFF. In nucleotides, the CDR3 is TGTGCCAGCAGCGCAAATCATGGTTACAATGAGCAGTTCTTC.

The CDR3 sequence is CASSDHGSGDTEAFF. The CDR3 region has the DNA TGCGCCAGCAGTGACCATGGGTCAGGTGATACTGAAGCTTTCTTT. The rearrangement joins TRBV10-1 to TRBJ1-1, with no clear D. Trimming cost V 3 bases and J 5 bases, with 16 bases left between them. The CDR3 is 15 residues long. Germline CDR1 WNHNN, CDR2 SYGVQD (reference sequence).

This clonotype was detected ten times or more. This chain connects TRBV7-2 to TRBJ2-1; D is unresolved. The CDR3 sequence is 11 residues long. Germline V gives CDR1 SGHTA, CDR2 FQGNSA. Trimming took off 5 bases at V and 4 bases at J, with 3 bases between the two ends. CDR3: CASSPYNEQFF. CDR3 DNA: TGTGCCAGCAGCCCTTACAATGAGCAGTTCTTC.

This clonotype showed up many times. The gene calls are TRBV11-3 and TRBJ2-7; weak D call: TRBD1 (6 bases). V was shortened by 5 bases and J by 4 bases, with 15 bases between the two germline ends. The CDR3 has 14 amino acids. Germline values: CDR1 SGHNT, CDR2 YENEEA. CDR3 sequence (DNA): TGTGCCAGCAGCCCACGGACAGCCAGATACGAGCAGTACTTC. This translates into CASSPRTARYEQYF.

The gene calls are TRBV9 and TRBJ2-6, with 12 positions matching TRBD1. The trim removed 0 bases at V and 3 bases at J, leaving 10 bases unmatched. CDR3 length: 20 amino acids. The V gene's germline CDR1 is SGDLS and CDR2 YYNGEE. The CDR3 loop reads CASSVEERDRGLVGANVLTF. DNA of the CDR3: TGTGCCAGCAGCGTAGAGGAGAGGGACAGGGGGCTAGTTGGGGCCAACGTCCTGACTTTC.

This clonotype was seen at least ten times. The J gene is TRBJ2-7, the V gene TRBV19, with D perhaps TRBD1 (5 bases). CDR3 size: 13 residues. Germline values: CDR1 LNHDA, CDR2 SQIVND (reference sequence). V lost 8 bases and J lost 4, with 15 bases in between. In DNA form, the CDR3 reads TGTGCCAGTGGAAACAGGAACGAGTACGAGCAGTACTTC. Translation gives CASGNRNEYEQYF.

This clonotype was seen ten or more times. This rearrangement joins TRBV28 to TRBJ1-4; a weak D match, TRBD1 (5 bases). V was trimmed by 7 bases and J by 5 bases, leaving 11 bases between them. The CDR3 loop spans 13 amino acids. In germline, CDR1 is MDHEN, CDR2 SYDVKM. The CDR3 region is CASTGGANEKLFF. CDR3 DNA: TGTGCCAGCACCGGAGGGGCGAATGAAAAACTGTTTTTT.

CDR3 in DNA: TGTGCCAGTAGTATGGCCCACGGTGCGACTAATGAAAAACTGTTTTTT. Translated: CASSMAHGATNEKLFF. This chain joins TRBV19 and TRBJ1-4; D gene unclear. CDR3 length: 16 residues. Germline-derived CDR1 and CDR2 are LNHDA and SQIVND (reference sequence). The germline V and J ends were trimmed by 3 bases and 2 bases, with 13 bases remaining between them.

This clonotype was counted ten times or more. The chain employs TRBV11-2 and TRBJ1-2; TRBD1 matches at 10 bases. CDR1 SGHAT and CDR2 FQNNGV come from the germline V gene. After removal of 5 bases from V and 6 bases from J, the junction contained 12 bases not matched to a gene. CDR3 length equals 16 residues. The CDR3 nucleotides are TGTGCCAGCAGCACGGGACAGGGGATCGGTGGGAATGGCTACACCTTC. Translated: CASSTGQGIGGNGYTF.

This clonotype was picked up many times. The V and J genes are TRBV2 and TRBJ1-5, with 7 bases lining up with TRBD1. This CDR3 is 15 amino acids long. Germline V gene sequence: CDR1 SNHLY, CDR2 FYNNEI. The V gene end was trimmed by 6 bases and the J gene end by 4 bases; junction bases not matched to a gene: 9. CDR3 sequence reads: CASSWTGPPNQPQHF. In DNA, the CDR3 is TGTGCCAGCAGCTGGACAGGTCCTCCTAATCAGCCCCAGCATTTT.

Note on this clonotype: This may come from a read error, since a much larger clone is one base off. The CDR3: CSASGNLNETLFF. The CDR3, as DNA: TGCAGTGCTTCGGGGAACCTAAATGAAACACTGTTTTTT. The chain recombines TRBV20-1 with TRBJ1-4; D is unclear. Germline values: CDR1 DFQATT, CDR2 SNEGSKA (reference sequence). The CDR3 has 13 residues.

The chain combines TRBV7-8 with TRBJ2-7; no clear D. CDR1 SGHVS and CDR2 FQNEAQ come from the germline V gene. The CDR3 is 10 amino acids. V gave up 1 base and J gave up 12 bases, with 7 bases separating them. The CDR3 nucleotides are TGTGCCAGCAGCTTAGGGGTTATGTACTTC. It encodes CASSLGVMYF. Full variable domain (remainder filled in from reference TRBV7-8 and TRBJ2-7): GAGVSQSPRYKVAKRGQDVALRCDPISGHVSLFWYQQALGQGPEFLTYFQNEAQLDKSGLPSDRFFAERPEGSVSTLKIQRTQQEDSAVYLCASSLGVMYFGPGTRLTVT.

Turning to this clonotype: Just one base apart from a much larger clone, this may be a read error. V and J are TRBV6-5 and TRBJ2-7, with TRBD2 matching over 10 bases. The CDR3 covers 15 residues. CDR1 is MNHEY and CDR2 is SVGAGI in the germline V gene. For the CDR3, the DNA is TGTGCCAGCAGGACCAGCGGGGGGGAGTCCTACGGGCAGTACTTC. Its translation is CASRTSGGESYGQYF.

This sequence joins TRBV6-5 and TRBJ2-6; TRBD1 or TRBD2 may be the D gene (6 bases each). CDR3 length equals 18 residues. Trimming removed 2 bases at V and 4 bases at J, with 18 bases between. Germline V lookup: CDR1 MNHEY, CDR2 SVGAGI. The DNA for the CDR3 is TGTGCCAGCAGTTACACGCCCCCGGGGGCGTCCGGGGCCAACGTCCTGACTTTC. Amino acid sequence: CASSYTPPGASGANVLTF.

V gene TRBV20-1 combines with J gene TRBJ1-2; 10 bases fit TRBD1. CDR1 and CDR2 from the germline V gene are DFQATT and SNEGSKA (reference sequence). The CDR3 runs to 16 residues. The ends lost 4 bases at V and 3 bases at J; junction bases unmatched: 11. The CDR3: CSATDSGTGDHYGYTF. In DNA form, the CDR3 reads TGCAGTGCTACTGACTCGGGGACAGGGGATCACTATGGCTACACCTTC.

V is TRBV7-2 and J is TRBJ2-6; 8 nucleotides agree with TRBD2. Germline V gives CDR1 SGHTA, CDR2 FQGNSA. There are 15 residues in the CDR3. The V and J ends lost 3 bases and 9 bases, in that order; junction bases with no gene match: 7. This CDR3 reads CASSLSGGAYNVLTF. CDR3 in DNA: TGTGCCAGCAGCTTGAGCGGGGGAGCTTACAACGTCCTGACTTTC.

This clonotype was seen many times. The V gene is TRBV10-3, the J gene TRBJ1-2; D is perhaps TRBD1 (6 bases). This CDR3 spans 18 amino acids. V lost 2 bases and J lost 7, with 26 bases in between. Looked up from germline, CDR1 is ENHRY and CDR2 is SYGVKD. CDR3 bases: TGTGCCATCAGTGAGCCCCAGGCCCTGGACAGACCTCCTATTGGCTACACCTTC. It codes for CAISEPQALDRPPIGYTF.

This clonotype came up many times. The CDR3, as DNA: TGTGCCAGCAACCGGGACCTATCACCCCTCCACTTT. This encodes CASNRDLSPLHF. The genes are TRBV2 and TRBJ1-6; D might be TRBD1 (5 bases). The V gene's germline CDR1 is SNHLY and CDR2 FYNNEI. The ends were cut back, 7 bases at V and 10 bases at J, with 11 bases in the middle. The CDR3 is 12 residues long.